The 31 T cell receptor beta chains below come from one sample, sequenced in a study of cytomegalovirus exposure and HLA in healthy donors. In the PCR, 60 Vbeta and 13 Jbeta primers were used. Assay used: immunoSEQ multiplex PCR; TCRdb lists only in-frame clones, some missing. The sample includes around 300,000 clones, roughly 89% of them seen just once. The source material was PBMCs. These receptors all come from a young woman in good health and CMV-seronegative.

The chain has TRBV7-9 and TRBJ1-1, with D perhaps TRBD1 (5 bases). Germline values: CDR1 SEHNR, CDR2 FQNEAQ (reference sequence). Trimming stripped 10 bases from V and 2 bases from J, with 11 bases between. This CDR3 region has 12 residues. The CDR3 spells CAISTVNTEAFF. CDR3 nucleotide sequence: TGTGCCATTTCGACAGTTAACACTGAAGCTTTCTTT. The full variable domain, rest sourced from reference TRBV7-9 and TRBJ1-1, is DTGVSQNPRHKITKRGQNVTFRCDPISEHNRLYWYRQTLGQGPEFLTYFQNEAQLEKSRLLSDRFSAERPKGSFSTLEIQRTEQGDSAMYLCAISTVNTEAFFGQGTRLTVV.

The rearrangement joins TRBV30 to TRBJ2-4, with 7 bases identical to TRBD1. V dropped 2 bases and J dropped 2; count of bases not matched to a gene: 12. This CDR3 is built from 17 residues. Germline CDR1 is GTSNPN and CDR2 is SVGIG (reference sequence). The chain's CDR3 is CAWSRGPYVWSKNIQYF. In DNA form, the CDR3 reads TGTGCCTGGAGTAGGGGGCCCTACGTTTGGTCCAAAAACATTCAGTACTTC. The full variable domain, its missing parts supplied by reference TRBV30 and TRBJ2-4, is SQTIHQWPATLVQPVGSPLSLECTVEGTSNPNLYWYRQAAGRGLQLLFYSVGIGQISSEVPQNLSASRPQDRQFILSSKKLLLSDSGFYLCAWSRGPYVWSKNIQYFGAGTRLSVL.

The chain combines TRBV9 with TRBJ2-3; 12 bases match TRBD2. The CDR3 totals 16 residues. J was trimmed by 2 bases and V by 4 bases; bases with no gene match: 5. Looked up from germline, CDR1 is SGDLS and CDR2 is YYNGEE. This CDR3 is CASSRRTSGVTDTQYF. The CDR3 DNA sequence: TGTGCCAGCAGCCGCCGGACTAGCGGGGTCACAGATACGCAGTATTTT.

This chain connects TRBV7-9 to TRBJ2-2, with TRBD1 identical over 8 bases. The germline gives CDR1 SEHNR, CDR2 FQNEAQ (reference sequence). V lost 4 bases and J lost 2; bases outside the gene matches: 6. This CDR3 region has 16 residues. CDR3 bases: TGTGCCAGCAGCTGGGCGGGACAGGTCAACACCGGGGAGCTGTTTTTT. It specifies CASSWAGQVNTGELFF.

The chain couples TRBV6-5 to TRBJ1-1; 7 nucleotides line up with TRBD1. Unmatched junction bases numbered 5, after V lost 2 bases and J lost 5 bases. The CDR3 sequence is 14 residues long. CDR1 MNHEY and CDR2 SVGAGI come from the germline V gene. This CDR3 is CASSYDRAGTEAFF. CDR3 bases: TGTGCCAGCAGTTACGACAGGGCGGGGACTGAAGCTTTCTTT.

V usage is TRBV6-1 and J usage is TRBJ2-3; a possible D gene is TRBD1 (6 bases). CDR1 MNHNS and CDR2 SASEGT come from the germline V gene. This CDR3 spans 14 amino acids. Trimming cost V 6 bases and J 6 bases, with 16 bases left between them. The CDR3 here is CASRDRDTADTQYF. CDR3 bases: TGTGCCAGCAGAGACCGGGACACCGCCGATACGCAGTATTTT.

The chain combines TRBV27 with TRBJ1-2; TRBD1 might be the D (5 bases). The germline V gene encodes CDR1 MNHEY and CDR2 SMNVEV (reference sequence). V lost 3 bases, J lost 10 bases, and 18 bases lay in between. The length of the CDR3 is 14 residues. The CDR3 DNA sequence: TGTGCCAGCAGTTTGGCGGGGACTGAAGGGTCCTACACCTTC. Its translation is CASSLAGTEGSYTF.

A note on this clone: Other DNA sequences from this sample encode an identical CDR3 as well. The J gene is TRBJ2-2, the V gene TRBV6-5, with D unresolved. V dropped 2 bases and J dropped 4 bases, with 5 bases sitting between them. The germline V gene encodes CDR1 MNHEY and CDR2 SVGAGI. CDR3 size: 13 residues. CDR3 loop: CASSYGGTGELFF. Here the CDR3 DNA reads TGTGCCAGCAGTTACGGCGGCACCGGGGAGCTGTTTTTT.

The V call is TRBV28, the J call TRBJ2-5; D unclear. The J call may be faulty, since TRBJ2-7 better matches the DNA end. Germline V gives CDR1 MDHEN, CDR2 SYDVKM. The CDR3 length is 13 residues. The CDR3 loop is CASSLPPTDEQYF. In nucleotides, the CDR3 is TGTGCCAGCAGTCTCCCCCCTACAGACGAGCAGTACTTC.

The gene calls are TRBV30 and TRBJ1-4; 9 nucleotides match TRBD1. The CDR3 sequence is 12 residues long. CDR1 is GTSNPN, CDR2 SVGIG, per germline (reference sequence). The trim removed 7 bases at V and 8 bases at J, leaving 5 bases unmatched. The CDR3 loop reads CALETGGEKLFF. CDR3 in DNA: TGTGCCTTGGAGACAGGGGGGGAAAAACTGTTTTTT.

J is TRBJ1-1 and V is TRBV30; the D is unclear. The CDR3 runs 15 residues. The germline gives CDR1 GTSNPN, CDR2 SVGIG (reference sequence). With 0 bases removed from V and 4 bases from J, the gap between germline ends came to 15 bases. CDR3 coding DNA: TGTGCCTGGAGTGTACATGCGGGGTTTAGCACTGAAGCTTTCTTT. The encoded protein is CAWSVHAGFSTEAFF. The full variable domain, completed using reference TRBV30 and TRBJ1-1, is SQTIHQWPATLVQPVGSPLSLECTVEGTSNPNLYWYRQAAGRGLQLLFYSVGIGQISSEVPQNLSASRPQDRQFILSSKKLLLSDSGFYLCAWSVHAGFSTEAFFGQGTRLTVV.

The V gene is TRBV6-6, the J gene TRBJ1-5, with TRBD1 as a possible D gene (5 bases). Germline loops: CDR1 MNHNY, CDR2 SVGAGI (reference sequence). V shed 2 bases and J shed 9 bases, with 17 bases lying between them. There are 15 residues in the CDR3. The CDR3 bases are TGTGCCAGCAGTTACGAAAGTGGGGGGACGAGGCCCCAGCATTTT. This sequence encodes CASSYESGGTRPQHF.

V and J are TRBV6-1 and TRBJ1-1, with D unclear. Germline loops: CDR1 MNHNS, CDR2 SASEGT. The CDR3 is 12 amino acids. V was cut by 4 bases and J by 9 bases, with 12 bases left in between. The CDR3 loop is CASSGPVEKAFF. The CDR3 DNA sequence: TGTGCCAGCAGTGGACCCGTGGAGAAAGCTTTCTTT.

The V gene is TRBV11-2, the J gene TRBJ2-5; 10 bases map to TRBD2. The CDR3 spans 15 residues. Looked up from germline, CDR1 is SGHAT and CDR2 is FQNNGV. The V gene end was trimmed by 0 bases and the J gene end by 4 bases; junction bases not matched to a gene: 2. Here the CDR3 reads CASSLELAGRETQYF. CDR3 sequence (DNA): TGTGCCAGCAGCTTAGAACTAGCGGGGAGAGAGACCCAGTACTTC.

This clone came up once. The chain uses TRBV10-3 and TRBJ1-1; 8 nucleotides align to TRBD1. V lost 6 bases and J lost 2; bases outside the gene matches: 11. Germline loops: CDR1 ENHRY, CDR2 SYGVKD. The CDR3 contains 16 residues. In nucleotides, the CDR3 is TGTGCCATCAGGACGAAAGCGACAGGGGCTAACACTGAAGCTTTCTTT. Translating it yields CAIRTKATGANTEAFF.

V and J are TRBV4-2 and TRBJ1-2; 8 bases map to TRBD1. The CDR3 spans 14 residues. Germline lookup yields CDR1 LGHNA and CDR2 YNFKEQ. The V segment lost 0 bases and the J segment 8 bases; nucleotides outside the gene matches: 5. The CDR3, as DNA: TGTGCCAGCAGCCAAGACCGGACAGGGAACGGCTACACCTTC. Translated, it gives CASSQDRTGNGYTF.

V usage is TRBV4-1 and J usage is TRBJ2-1; 15 bases align to TRBD2. Germline-derived CDR1 and CDR2 are MGHRA and YSYEKL. CDR3 length: 16 amino acids. V lost 4 bases, J lost 3 bases, and 1 base stayed unmatched. The DNA for the CDR3 is TGCGCCAGCAGCCGGACTAGCGGGGGGGGCTACAATGAGCAGTTCTTC. It codes for CASSRTSGGGYNEQFF.

V and J are TRBV18 and TRBJ2-7; D may be TRBD1 (5 bases). The V end lost 2 bases, the J end lost 3 bases, and 14 bases lay between the germline ends. The CDR3 covers 15 residues. Germline V gene sequence: CDR1 KGHSH, CDR2 LQKENI. The CDR3 spells CASSPIDSPYYEQYF. Written as DNA, the CDR3 is TGTGCCAGCTCACCAATAGACAGTCCCTACTACGAGCAGTACTTC.

The chain recombines TRBV7-9 with TRBJ1-1; 9 bases fit TRBD1. Trimming cost V 2 bases and J 2 bases; bases outside gene matches: 6. The CDR3 extends over 16 amino acids. The germline CDR1 and CDR2 sequences are SEHNR and FQNEAQ (reference sequence). The CDR3 is CASSLSQGAGNTEAFF. The CDR3 DNA follows: TGTGCCAGCAGCTTATCACAGGGGGCGGGAAACACTGAAGCTTTCTTT.

The chain couples TRBV30 to TRBJ1-6; D is possibly TRBD1 (5 bases). V lost 5 bases to trimming and J lost 7 bases, with 18 bases between them. Germline loops: CDR1 GTSNPN, CDR2 SVGIG (reference sequence). The CDR3 totals 15 residues. CDR3 loop: CAWDWGDNGNSPLHF. The CDR3, as DNA: TGTGCCTGGGACTGGGGCGATAATGGGAATTCACCCCTCCACTTT.

V usage is TRBV12-5 and J usage is TRBJ1-5; no clear D gene. V was clipped by 6 bases and J by 0 bases, with 12 bases between them. Germline lookup yields CDR1 LGHNT and CDR2 FRNRAP. CDR3 length: 15 residues. CDR3 residues: CASGLQSISNQPQHF. CDR3 nucleotides: TGTGCTAGTGGCCTGCAGTCAATTAGCAATCAGCCCCAGCATTTT. The variable domain in full, with the rest retrieved from reference TRBV12-5 and TRBJ1-5, is DARVTQTPRHKVTEMGQEVTMRCQPILGHNTVFWYRQTMMQGLELLAYFRNRAPLDDSGMPKDRFSAEMPDATLATLKIQPSEPRDSAVYFCASGLQSISNQPQHFGDGTRLSIL.

This clone was seen a single time. CDR3 loop: CASSQGSRGETQYF. In DNA form, the CDR3 reads TGCGCCAGCAGCCAAGGCAGTCGTGGAGAGACCCAGTACTTC. The chain has TRBV4-1 and TRBJ2-5; D is uncertain. The length of the CDR3 is 14 residues. Between the trimmed V and J ends, which lost 1 base and 4 bases, there was a span of 10 bases. Per the germline V gene, CDR1 is MGHRA and CDR2 is YSYEKL.

The chain uses TRBV19 and TRBJ1-4, with D tentatively TRBD1 (6 bases). The germline CDR1 and CDR2 sequences are LNHDA and SQIVND (reference sequence). CDR3 length: 15 amino acids. Trimming pared 8 bases from V and 4 bases from J, leaving 17 bases between. As DNA, the CDR3 is TGTGCCAGTCGTCCCTTCCCAGGGGATAATGAAAAACTGTTTTTT. It encodes CASRPFPGDNEKLFF.

This sequence joins TRBV6-1 and TRBJ2-1, with 9 bases aligning to TRBD2. This CDR3 comprises 15 residues. CDR1 is MNHNS, CDR2 SASEGT, per germline. After removal of 4 bases from V and 7 bases from J, the junction contained 8 bases not matched to a gene. In DNA form, the CDR3 reads TGTGCCAGCAGTGGTGGCGGGGGGGCATTAAATGAGCAGTTCTTC. This codes for CASSGGGGALNEQFF.

Turning to this clone: Germline is not matched at one junction end, which may reflect a read error. This chain joins TRBV2 and TRBJ1-4; D unresolved. The CDR3 covers 12 residues. Germline CDR1 is SNHLY and CDR2 is FYNNEI. CDR3 protein: CASSGASGRPHF. CDR3 bases: TGTGCCAGCAGTGGGGCTAGCGGGAGACCGCATTTT.

The V call is TRBV9, the J call TRBJ2-1; 7 nucleotides match TRBD1. Germline V gene lookup returns CDR1 SGDLS and CDR2 YYNGEE. With V trimmed by 4 bases and J by 2 bases, 6 bases remained unmatched. The CDR3 spans 15 residues. CDR3 in DNA: TGTGCCAGCAGCCCAACAGGGGCCGCCTACAATGAGCAGTTCTTC. It codes for CASSPTGAAYNEQFF.

The count of this clone is one. The chain employs TRBV6-1 and TRBJ2-7, with D unresolved. This CDR3 has 12 amino acids. CDR1 is MNHNS and CDR2 is SASEGT in the germline V gene. V lost 1 base to trimming and J lost 4 bases, with 5 bases between them. CDR3 region: CASSEERYEQYF. CDR3 coding DNA: TGTGCCAGCAGTGAAGAGCGTTACGAGCAGTACTTC.

CDR3 region: CASSTGTGGPVVYSPLHF. In DNA form, the CDR3 reads TGTGCCAGCTCAACCGGGACAGGGGGCCCTGTGGTTTATTCACCCCTCCACTTT. The chain has TRBV27 and TRBJ1-6; 12 nucleotides match TRBD1. Trimming at V came to 8 bases and at J to 8 bases, leaving 16 bases not matched to a gene. Germline CDR1 reads MNHEY; CDR2 reads SMNVEV (reference sequence). The CDR3 is 18 residues long.

V gene TRBV29-1 combines with J gene TRBJ2-5; tentative D call: TRBD1 (6 bases). Near its end, the DNA agrees better with TRBJ2-7, so the J call may be wrong. Germline V gene lookup returns CDR1 SQVTM and CDR2 ANQGSEA. The CDR3 spans 12 residues. CDR3 sequence: CSVPTRGNEQYF. For the CDR3, the DNA is TGCAGCGTTCCGACCAGGGGCAACGAGCAGTACTTC.

The chain links TRBV5-8 to TRBJ2-5; no clear D gene. Germline lookup yields CDR1 SGHTS and CDR2 YDEGEE. V gave up 2 bases and J gave up 13 bases, with 6 bases separating them. The CDR3 spans 9 residues. This CDR3 is CASSFDSYF. CDR3 coding DNA: TGTGCCAGCAGCTTTGACTCGTACTTC.

The J gene is TRBJ2-7, the V gene TRBV11-3, with D possibly being TRBD1 (6 bases). Germline V gene data show CDR1 as SGHNT and CDR2 as YENEEA. V lost 6 bases and J lost 6, with 18 bases in between. This CDR3 has 14 amino acids. DNA of the CDR3: TGTGCCAGCAGTCAACAGGGAGAGGGGAGCGAGCAGTACTTC. Translating gives CASSQQGEGSEQYF.